The clone carrying this T cell receptor (beta chain) was detected only once. The antigen remains unidentified. Mismatch with germline at one junction end may stem from a read error. With a J-beta primer mix and a sample-barcoded 5' primer, a second PCR ran about 6 to 11 cycles. Every single cDNA molecule received a tag from a template-switch adaptor with 12 random nucleotides. TCRdb re-called the 5' RACE reads through MiXCR, storing one row per CDR3 protein. The sample has about 1.7 million distinct CDR3 sequences; 28% are singletons. These data are taken from a study of blood T cells in healthy people across ages. Study-wide context: Capture by template switching was about one barcoded beta molecule per two T cells.

Study-wide results and limits: The fall in TCR beta diversity per million T cells was roughly linear with age.

No fewer than 5 micrograms of total RNA were isolated from every sample. This receptor was identified in a woman aged 25 to 45 in good health. What was sequenced was blood.

The CDR3 loop reads CASSVVDSGPRTVTQYF. CDR3 sequence (DNA): TGTGCCAGCAGCGTAGTAGATTCGGGGCCTCGCACAGTTACGCAGTATTTT. The rearrangement uses TRBV9 and TRBJ2-3; either TRBD1 or TRBD2 may fit D (5 bases each). The CDR3 loop spans 17 amino acids. Germline V gene sequence: CDR1 SGDLS, CDR2 YYNGEE.